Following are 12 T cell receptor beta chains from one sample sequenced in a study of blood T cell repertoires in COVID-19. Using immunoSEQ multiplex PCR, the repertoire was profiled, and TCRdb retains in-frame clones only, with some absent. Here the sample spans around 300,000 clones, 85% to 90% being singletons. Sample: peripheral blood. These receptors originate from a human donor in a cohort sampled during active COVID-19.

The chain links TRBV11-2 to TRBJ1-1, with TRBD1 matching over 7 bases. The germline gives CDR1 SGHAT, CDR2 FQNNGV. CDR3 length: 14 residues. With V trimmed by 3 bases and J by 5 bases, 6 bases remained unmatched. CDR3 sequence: CASSFNRGWTEAFF. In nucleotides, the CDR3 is TGTGCCAGCAGCTTTAACAGGGGATGGACTGAAGCTTTCTTT.

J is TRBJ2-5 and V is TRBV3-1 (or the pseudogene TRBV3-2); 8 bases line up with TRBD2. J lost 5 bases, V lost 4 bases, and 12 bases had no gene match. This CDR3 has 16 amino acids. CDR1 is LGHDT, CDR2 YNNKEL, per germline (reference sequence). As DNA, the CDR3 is TGTGCCAGCAGCCTTCCCGGGAGGGCGGCAGGGGAGACCCAGTACTTC. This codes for CASSLPGRAAGETQYF.

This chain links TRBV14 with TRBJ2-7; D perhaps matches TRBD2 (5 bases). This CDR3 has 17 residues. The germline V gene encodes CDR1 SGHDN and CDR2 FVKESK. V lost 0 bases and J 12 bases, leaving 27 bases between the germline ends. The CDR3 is CASSQDGVDPLRTAWYF. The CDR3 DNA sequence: TGTGCCAGCAGCCAAGACGGGGTCGACCCTCTTCGTACTGCGTGGTACTTC.

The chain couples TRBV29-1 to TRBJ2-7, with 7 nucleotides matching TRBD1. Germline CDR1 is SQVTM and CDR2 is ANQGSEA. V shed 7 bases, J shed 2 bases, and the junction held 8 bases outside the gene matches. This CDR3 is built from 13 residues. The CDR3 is CSARHRGAYEQYF. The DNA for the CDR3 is TGCAGCGCCAGGCACAGGGGCGCCTACGAGCAGTACTTC.

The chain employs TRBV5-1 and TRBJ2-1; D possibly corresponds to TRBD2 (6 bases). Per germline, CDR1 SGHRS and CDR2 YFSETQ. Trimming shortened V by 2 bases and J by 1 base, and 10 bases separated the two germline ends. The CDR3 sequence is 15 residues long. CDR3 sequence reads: CASSFTGGSYNEQFF. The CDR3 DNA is TGCGCCAGCAGCTTTACAGGAGGGTCCTACAATGAGCAGTTCTTC.

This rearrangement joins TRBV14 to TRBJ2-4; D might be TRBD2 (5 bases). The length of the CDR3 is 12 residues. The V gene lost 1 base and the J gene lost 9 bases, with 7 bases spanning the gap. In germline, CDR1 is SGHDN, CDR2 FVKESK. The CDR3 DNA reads TGTGCCAGCAGCCAAGGGAGGATCATTCAGTACTTC. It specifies CASSQGRIIQYF.

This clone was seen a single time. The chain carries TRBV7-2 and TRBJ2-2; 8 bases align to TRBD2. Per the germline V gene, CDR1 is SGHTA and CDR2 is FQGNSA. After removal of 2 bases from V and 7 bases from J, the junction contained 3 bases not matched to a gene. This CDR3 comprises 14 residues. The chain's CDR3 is CASSLKREHGELFF. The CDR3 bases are TGTGCCAGCAGCTTAAAGCGGGAGCACGGGGAGCTGTTTTTT.

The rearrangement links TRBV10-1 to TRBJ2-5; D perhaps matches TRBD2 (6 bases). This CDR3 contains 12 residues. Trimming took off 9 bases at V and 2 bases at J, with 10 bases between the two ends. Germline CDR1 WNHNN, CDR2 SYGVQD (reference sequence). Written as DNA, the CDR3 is TGCGCCAGGGGACTGGGGCAAGAGACCCAGTACTTC. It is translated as CARGLGQETQYF.

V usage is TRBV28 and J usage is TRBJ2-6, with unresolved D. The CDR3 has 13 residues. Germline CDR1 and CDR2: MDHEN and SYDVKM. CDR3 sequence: CAVINAGANVLTF. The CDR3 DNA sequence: TGTGCTGTCATAAATGCGGGGGCCAACGTCCTGACTTTC.

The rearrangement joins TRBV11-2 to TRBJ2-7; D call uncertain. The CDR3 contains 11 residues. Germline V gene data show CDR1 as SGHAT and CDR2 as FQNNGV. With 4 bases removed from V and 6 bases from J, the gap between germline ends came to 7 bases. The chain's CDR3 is CASSSPGEQYF. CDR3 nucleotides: TGTGCCAGCAGCTCCCCCGGCGAGCAGTACTTC.

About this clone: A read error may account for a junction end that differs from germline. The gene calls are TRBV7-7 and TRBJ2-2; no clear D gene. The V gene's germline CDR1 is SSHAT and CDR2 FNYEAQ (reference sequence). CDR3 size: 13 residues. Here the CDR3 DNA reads TGTGCTAGCAGCCCCTCCAACACCGGGGAGCTGTTTTTT. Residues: CASSPSNTGELFF.

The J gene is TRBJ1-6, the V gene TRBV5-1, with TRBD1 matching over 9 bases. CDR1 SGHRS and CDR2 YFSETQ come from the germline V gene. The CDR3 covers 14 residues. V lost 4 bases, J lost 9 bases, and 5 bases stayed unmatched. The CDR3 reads CASSPGTGRSPLHF. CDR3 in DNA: TGCGCCAGCAGCCCAGGGACAGGGCGTTCACCCCTCCACTTT. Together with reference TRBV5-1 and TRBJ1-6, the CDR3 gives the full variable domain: KAGVTQTPRYLIKTRGQQVTLSCSPISGHRSVSWYQQTPGQGLQFLFEYFSETQRNKGNFPGRFSGRQFSNSRSEMNVSTLELGDSALYLCASSPGTGRSPLHFGNGTRLTVT.